This TCR beta chain emerged from a study of shared clonotypes between healthy human individuals. Whole-study findings and limits: A reduction in generation probabilities was seen for non-shared clonotypes relative to those shared by all four donors. Around 5% was the fraction of naive CD4 clonotypes found shared across several donors.

About this clone: Its antigen is as yet unknown.

Positively selected for CCR7, the CD45RO-negative cells used as naive CD8 cells excluded terminally differentiated effector memory CD45RA+ cells. The run depth of the assay was deep. Every immunoSEQ plate was one replicate of a subset's evenly spread DNA. Clones were sequenced by immunoSEQ multiplex PCR, and TCRdb holds only the in-frame ones, with some missing. The table includes about 2.1 million clones, over 85% detected once. The source is a young man in good health. Some clones in this sample may be carry-over from other donors' samples. Sample: naive CD8+ T cells from PBMCs.

The CDR3 DNA reads as TGTGCCAGTAGTATTAGGCGACAGTTAAATCAGCCCCAGCATTTT. Amino acids: CASSIRRQLNQPQHF. This chain links TRBV19 with TRBJ1-5; possible D gene TRBD1, 5 bases. There are 15 residues in the CDR3. Trimming cost V 3 bases and J 4 bases, with 13 bases left between them. Germline-derived CDR1 and CDR2 are LNHDA and SQIVND (reference sequence).